Below are 10 T cell receptor beta chains sequenced from a single sample in a study of cytomegalovirus exposure and HLA in healthy donors. Vbeta (60) and Jbeta (13) primers were used in the PCR. Sequencing was performed with immunoSEQ multiplex PCR; in TCRdb, only in-frame clones are kept and a portion is missing. The sample carries some 170,000 clones, approximately 79% recorded once. The sequenced sample consisted of PBMCs. All receptors derive from a man between 40 and 49 years old in good health and CMV-seronegative.

The chain couples TRBV9 to TRBJ2-7; tentatively, D is TRBD1 (5 bases). The CDR3 totals 13 residues. Per the germline V gene, CDR1 is SGDLS and CDR2 is YYNGEE. V gave up 4 bases and J gave up 0 bases, with 8 bases separating them. The CDR3 is CASSPRVSYEQYF. In DNA form, the CDR3 reads TGTGCCAGCAGCCCCAGGGTCTCCTACGAGCAGTACTTC.

This chain links TRBV11-3 with TRBJ2-2; tentatively, D is TRBD2 (5 bases). Per germline, CDR1 SGHNT and CDR2 YENEEA. V was shortened by 3 bases and J by 5 bases, with 10 bases between the two germline ends. This CDR3 region has 14 residues. CDR3 residues: CASSFSRGTGELFF. The CDR3 DNA reads TGTGCCAGCAGCTTCTCGCGAGGGACCGGGGAGCTGTTTTTT. Together with reference TRBV11-3 and TRBJ2-2, the CDR3 gives the full variable domain: EAGVVQSPRYKIIEKKQPVAFWCNPISGHNTLYWYLQNLGQGPELLIRYENEEAVDDSQLPKDRFSAERLKGVDSTLKIQPAELGDSAVYLCASSFSRGTGELFFGEGSRLTVL.

About this clone itself: Different DNA sequences within this sample yield the same CDR3. This sequence joins TRBV11-2 and TRBJ2-7; unclear D gene. Trimming pared 1 base from V and 3 bases from J, leaving 4 bases between. From germline, CDR1 is SGHAT and CDR2 FQNNGV. The CDR3 runs 12 residues. DNA of the CDR3: TGTGCCAGCAGCTTAGGGAGCTACGAGCAGTACTTC. Its translation: CASSLGSYEQYF.

The gene calls are TRBV6-1 and TRBJ2-5; TRBD1 agrees at 9 bases. The V and J ends lost 7 bases and 4 bases, in that order; junction bases with no gene match: 7. From germline, CDR1 is MNHNS and CDR2 SASEGT. This CDR3 has 14 amino acids. The CDR3 protein is CASKNRGRGETQYF. The DNA of the CDR3 is TGTGCCAGCAAAAACAGGGGGCGAGGAGAGACCCAGTACTTC.

The table lists this clone with a count of one. The rearrangement links TRBV29-1 to TRBJ2-5; TRBD2 agrees at 9 bases. V trimming: 2 bases; J trimming: 3 bases; junction bases outside the gene matches: 7. CDR1 and CDR2 (germline): SQVTM, ANQGSEA. The CDR3 has 15 residues. DNA for the CDR3: TGCAGCGTTGAATGGGCGGGGGGGGGCGAAGAGACCCAGTACTTC. Translated: CSVEWAGGGEETQYF.

The chain combines TRBV11-2 with TRBJ2-2, with D unclear. The CDR3 is 11 amino acids. Trimming shortened V by 8 bases and J by 1 base, and 2 bases separated the two germline ends. Germline V CDR1 and CDR2: SGHAT, FQNNGV. In DNA, the CDR3 is TGTGCCAGCCGGAACACCGGGGAGCTGTTTTTT. This gives the protein CASRNTGELFF.

The V gene is TRBV4-1, the J gene TRBJ2-1; possible D gene TRBD1, 5 bases. With 4 bases removed from V and 4 bases from J, the gap between germline ends came to 11 bases. CDR1 and CDR2 from the germline V gene are MGHRA and YSYEKL. The CDR3 runs to 14 residues. The CDR3 DNA sequence: TGCGCCAGCAGCCTACAGGTCCAATACAATGAGCAGTTCTTC. Translation gives CASSLQVQYNEQFF.

The CDR3 reads CASSFGGDANEQFF. The CDR3 bases are TGTGCCAGCAGCTTTGGGGGGGACGCGAATGAGCAGTTCTTC. This chain joins TRBV6-5 and TRBJ2-1; 7 nucleotides match TRBD2. Germline V gene lookup returns CDR1 MNHEY and CDR2 SVGAGI. The CDR3 is 14 residues long. After removal of 6 bases from V and 7 bases from J, the junction contained 9 bases not matched to a gene.

The V call is TRBV6-5, the J call TRBJ2-5, with 8 bases fitting TRBD1. The J call may not be correct, given that the DNA end is closer to TRBJ2-7. This CDR3 is built from 14 residues. Germline loops: CDR1 MNHEY, CDR2 SVGAGI. The DNA of the CDR3 is TGTGCCAGCAGACAAGACAGGGGTAGATACGAGCAGTACTTC. It encodes CASRQDRGRYEQYF.

The DNA for the CDR3 is TGTGCCAGCAGTATAGGGGGGGCTTCTGGGGGCTACACCTTC. It translates to CASSIGGASGGYTF. This chain connects TRBV7-2 to TRBJ1-2, with TRBD1 as a possible D gene (6 bases). CDR3 length: 14 amino acids. Germline values: CDR1 SGHTA, CDR2 FQGNSA. The germline V and J ends were trimmed by 6 bases and 8 bases, with 19 bases remaining between them.